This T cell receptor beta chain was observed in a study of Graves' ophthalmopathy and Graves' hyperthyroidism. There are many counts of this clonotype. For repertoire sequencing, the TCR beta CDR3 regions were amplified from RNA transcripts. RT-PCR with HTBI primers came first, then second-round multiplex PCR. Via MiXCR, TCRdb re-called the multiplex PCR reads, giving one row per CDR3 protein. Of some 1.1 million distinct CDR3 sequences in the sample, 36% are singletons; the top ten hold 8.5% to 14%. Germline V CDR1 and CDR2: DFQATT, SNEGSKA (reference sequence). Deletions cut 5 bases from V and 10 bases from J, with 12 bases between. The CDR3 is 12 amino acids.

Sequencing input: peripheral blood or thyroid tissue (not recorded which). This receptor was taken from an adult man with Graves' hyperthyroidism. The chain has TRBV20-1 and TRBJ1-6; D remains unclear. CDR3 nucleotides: TGCAGTGCTCGGCTTCCACAGTCACCCCTCCACTTT. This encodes CSARLPQSPLHF.